Following are 4 T cell receptor beta chains from one sample sequenced in a study of response to subunit inactivated influenza vaccine. TCRdb reprocessed the RT-PCR reads via MiXCR and lists one record per CDR3 protein. The top ten hold 10% of the sample, which has over 300,000 distinct CDR3 sequences, roughly a fifth seen once. The source material was PBMCs from blood, sampled less than 22 months after vaccination. These receptors came from a man aged 45 to 70 who received an inactivated influenza vaccine.

This clonotype was seen repeatedly, ten times or more. The chain is built from TRBV5-6 and TRBJ1-2; 12 nucleotides line up with TRBD1. Germline trimming cut 0 bases from V and 4 bases from J; bases unmatched to any gene: 7. From germline, CDR1 is SGHDT and CDR2 YYEEEE. This CDR3 comprises 17 residues. CDR3 nucleotides: TGTGCCAGCAGCTTGGGGGACAGGGGGCGCCTCGGCTATGGCTACACCTTC. The encoded protein is CASSLGDRGRLGYGYTF.

This chain links TRBV11-1 with TRBJ2-2; D unresolved. From germline, CDR1 is SGHAT and CDR2 FQDESV (reference sequence). The CDR3 is 14 amino acids. Between the trimmed V and J ends, which lost 3 bases and 2 bases, there was a span of 7 bases. In DNA form, the CDR3 reads TGTGCCAGCAGCTTTGGATCTAACACCGGGGAGCTGTTTTTT. Translated, it gives CASSFGSNTGELFF. The entire variable domain, with the rest obtained from reference TRBV11-1 and TRBJ2-2, is as follows: EAEVAQSPRYKITEKSQAVAFWCDPISGHATLYWYRQILGQGPELLVQFQDESVVDDSQLPKDRFSAERLKGVDSTLKIQPAELGDSAMYLCASSFGSNTGELFFGEGSRLTVL.

CDR3 DNA: TGTGCCAGCAGTTCCTACAGGGTTCGGGAAAAACTGTTTTTT. The encoded protein is CASSSYRVREKLFF. The V gene is TRBV28, the J gene TRBJ1-4; perhaps TRBD1 as D (6 bases). CDR3 length: 14 amino acids. Germline assignment: CDR1 MDHEN and CDR2 SYDVKM. V lost 4 bases and J 8 bases, leaving 14 bases between the germline ends.

This clonotype was counted between two and nine times. V gene TRBV29-1 combines with J gene TRBJ2-1; TRBD2 matches at 8 bases. The CDR3 length is 16 residues. The V gene's germline CDR1 is SQVTM and CDR2 ANQGSEA. With 6 bases clipped from V and 4 bases from J, the junction kept 14 bases outside the gene matches. DNA for the CDR3: TGCAGCGTCCCGGGGGGTGCGGGAGGCATTTACAATGAGCAGTTCTTC. Encoded protein: CSVPGGAGGIYNEQFF.